This paragraph covers one TCR beta chain sequence. Its antigen is undetermined. This specimen comes from a study of Tregs in tolerant kidney transplant recipients. Notes on the study in general: Few patients were studied, so findings need validation in larger groups. For some patients, primers changed over time, blocking nucleotide-level comparison.

The table came from immunoSEQ multiplex PCR; TCRdb's copy has only in-frame clones and leaves some out. The listing contains approximately 49,000 clones. The sample consisted of CD4+ T cells from blood, taken before the transplant. This sequence was found in a human donor who received a combined kidney and bone marrow transplant.

The CDR3 bases that were read are TGTGCCAGTACCGTCGGGACAGGCAGCAATCAGCCC. This encodes CASTVGTGSNQP. The CDR3 in its entirety is CASTVGTGSNQPQHF. The chain is built from TRBV19 and TRBJ1-5; 8 nucleotides match TRBD1. The read terminates 3 residues ahead of where the CDR3 ends, so the germline J gene completes it. The germline CDR1 and CDR2 sequences are LNHDA and SQIVND (reference sequence). The CDR3 is made up of 15 amino acids. The ends lost 7 bases at V and 1 base at J; junction bases unmatched: 6.